This T cell receptor beta chain was sequenced in a study of T cells in Graves' hyperthyroidism and ophthalmopathy. Study details: Peripheral blood was collected at initial diagnosis, before any treatment. Study findings and constraints: Stable hyperthyroidism and ophthalmopathy were separated using 13 V-J signatures. Before onset, by a median of approximately 6.2 months, the model predicted ophthalmopathy.

V was pared by 5 bases and J by 9 bases, with 20 bases between. The CDR3 sequence is 16 residues long. Germline lookup yields CDR1 MNHEY and CDR2 SVGEGT. RNA transcripts provided the source from which TCR beta CDR3 regions were amplified. RT-PCR in the first round (using the HTBI primer set) targeted the TCR CDR3. TCRdb fed the multiplex PCR reads into MiXCR, producing one record per CDR3 protein. There are about 640,000 distinct CDR3 sequences in the sample; approximately 14% occur only once, and roughly an eighth lies in the top ten. Worth noting for this clonotype: Its antigen is still unknown.

The TCR was taken from a woman aged 45-65 years with Graves' ophthalmopathy. The rearrangement links TRBV6-2 or TRBV6-3 to TRBJ2-6; D unclear. Sequences were obtained from blood. CDR3 amino acids: CASSNPSRPVLNVLTF. The CDR3 DNA follows: TGTGCCAGCAGTAATCCCAGTCGACCAGTGCTCAACGTCCTGACTTTC.